This T cell receptor (beta chain) was obtained from a study of graft-versus-host responses after intestinal transplantation. Study observations and caveats: GvH clones surfaced in recipient marrow, some emerging earlier in ileum or blood.

The researchers put some 200,000 CFSE-labeled responder cells into plates with some 200,000 irradiated, violet-dye-labeled stimulator cells. Cell sorting after the reaction yielded proliferating CFSE-low CD3+CD4+ and CD3+CD8+ responders. Germline CDR1 and CDR2: SGHAT and FQNNGV. The CDR3 loop spans 15 amino acids. The V gene lost 0 bases and the J gene lost 3 bases, with 11 bases spanning the gap. This clone was seen more than once but under ten times. Method: immunoSEQ multiplex PCR; TCRdb's copy keeps in-frame clones and lacks some. The data hold 20,000 or so clones, with about 35% observed a single time.

This receptor was taken from a human patient who received an intestinal transplant. V usage is TRBV11-2 and J usage is TRBJ1-1; TRBD1 is a possible D gene (5 bases). Sequenced material: alloreactive CD8+ T cells from a mixed lymphocyte reaction culture, taken before intestinal transplant. The subset was: CFSE-low proliferating T cells sorted from roughly six-day pre-transplant mixed lymphocyte reaction (GvH or HvG direction). Here the CDR3 reads CASSLEAGPHTEAFF. In DNA, the CDR3 is TGTGCCAGCAGCTTAGAGGCAGGGCCCCACACTGAAGCTTTCTTT.